This TCR beta chain originates from a study of OX40 agonist ivuxolimab in advanced cancers. Data came from immunoSEQ multiplex PCR; TCRdb stores just in-frame clones and leaves some out. The table lists about 78,000 clones, more than 70% of them singletons. This sample comprised CD4+ or CD8+ T cells sorted from blood, obtained in a trial of the OX40 agonist ivuxolimab. The receptor's source is an adult with an advanced solid tumor such as melanoma, head and neck, liver or kidney cancer.

The CDR3 nucleotides are TGTGCCAGTCTTACCCCTTCGAGAAACAATGAGCAGTTCTTC. It yields the protein CASLTPSRNNEQFF. V and J are TRBV6-1 and TRBJ2-1, with no clear D. This CDR3 has 14 amino acids. Germline CDR1 is MNHNS and CDR2 is SASEGT. V was pared by 9 bases and J by 5 bases, with 17 bases between.